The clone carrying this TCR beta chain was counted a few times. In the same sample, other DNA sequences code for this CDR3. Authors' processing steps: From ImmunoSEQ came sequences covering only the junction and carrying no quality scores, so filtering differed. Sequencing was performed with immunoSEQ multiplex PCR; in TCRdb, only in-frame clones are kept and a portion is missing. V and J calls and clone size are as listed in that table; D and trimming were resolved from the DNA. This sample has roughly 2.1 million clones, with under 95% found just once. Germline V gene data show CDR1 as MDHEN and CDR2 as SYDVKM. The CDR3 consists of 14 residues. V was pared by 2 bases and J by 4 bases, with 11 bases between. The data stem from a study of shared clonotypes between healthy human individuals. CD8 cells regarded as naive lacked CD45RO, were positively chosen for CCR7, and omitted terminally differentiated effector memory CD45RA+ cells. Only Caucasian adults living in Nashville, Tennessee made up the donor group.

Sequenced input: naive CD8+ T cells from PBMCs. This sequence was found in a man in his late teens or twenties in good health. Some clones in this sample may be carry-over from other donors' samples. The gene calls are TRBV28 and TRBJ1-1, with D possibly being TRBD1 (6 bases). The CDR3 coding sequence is TGTGCCAGCAGTTTACAGGGGTGGGGCACTGAAGCTTTCTTT. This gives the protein CASSLQGWGTEAFF.